A selection of T cell receptor beta chains follows, all from one sample in a study of blood T cell repertoires in COVID-19. The assay was immunoSEQ multiplex PCR, and TCRdb's table has in-frame clones only and misses some. The sample has about 64,000 clones; about nine tenths are singletons. The sample taken for sequencing was peripheral blood. The receptors were sampled from an elderly woman with active COVID-19. CDR3s include the opening cysteine and the closing phenylalanine or tryptophan. D genes are given only for firm matches. Size is omitted from some rows. Given values are once, few, many or a class for expanded clones.

D | size | J | V | DNA | CDR3
- | - | TRBJ2-2 | TRBV27 | TGTGCCAGCAGGAAAACAGGGCGCGCGGACACCGGGGAGCTGTTTTTT | CASRKTGRADTGELFF
TRBD1 | few | TRBJ1-6 | TRBV14 | TGTGCCAGCAGCCTCCGGGACAGGGAAAATTCACCCCTCCACTTT | CASSLRDRENSPLHF
- | - | TRBJ1-3 | TRBV4-1 | TGCGCCAGCAGCCCGGCGGGGACCCGGAGTGCTTTCTCTGGAAACACCATATATTTT | CASSPAGTRSAFSGNTIYF
- | - | TRBJ2-7 | TRBV28 | TGTGCCAGCAGTACATCAGGGGGGAAGGTCGGCTACGAGCAGTACTTC | CASSTSGGKVGYEQYF
TRBD2 | few | TRBJ2-2 | TRBV7-2 | TGTGCCAGCAGCCCTAGCGCGGGAGGGAACACCGGGGAGCTGTTTTTT | CASSPSAGGNTGELFF
TRBD1 | once | TRBJ1-4 | TRBV30 | TGTGCCTGGGGAACAGGGGGTGGTAATGAAAAACTGTTTTTT | CAWGTGGGNEKLFF
- | few | TRBJ1-6 | TRBV27 | TGTGCCAGCAGTTCAGCCCGACTGCATAATTCACCCCTCCACTTT | CASSSARLHNSPLHF
- | - | TRBJ2-4 | TRBV7-8 | TGTGCCAGCAGCACACAGGGAATAGGGTCCAAAAACATTCAGTACTTC | CASSTQGIGSKNIQYF
TRBD1 | - | TRBJ1-5 | TRBV24-1 | TGTGCCACCAGTGACTCCGGGACAGGGGGTCTTGGCCAGCCCCAGCATTTT | CATSDSGTGGLGQPQHF
- | - | TRBJ2-1 | TRBV5-6 | TGTGCCAGCAGCACGGGCCCGGACACTTACAATGAGCAGTTCTTC | CASSTGPDTYNEQFF
TRBD2 | once | TRBJ2-3 | TRBV5-4 | TGTGCCAGCAGCGTTAGCGGGACGCCCACCACAGATACGCAGTATTTT | CASSVSGTPTTDTQYF
TRBD2 | - | TRBJ2-2 | TRBV27 | TGTGCCAGCAGCCCTCGCCCTGGGACTAGCGTAACCGGGGAGCTGTTTTTT | CASSPRPGTSVTGELFF
- | - | TRBJ1-4 | TRBV12-3/TRBV12-4 | TGTGCCAGCAGTGACTCGACAGGTGAAAAACTGTTTTTT | CASSDSTGEKLFF
TRBD2 | - | TRBJ2-3 | TRBV16 | TGTGCCAGCAGCCAATCCCGACTGACTAGCGGGAGTTTCACAGATACGCAGTATTTT | CASSQSRLTSGSFTDTQYF
- | - | TRBJ2-4 | TRBV19 | TGTGCCAGTAGTATAGGCTCAGGGAGGAACATTCAGTACTTC | CASSIGSGRNIQYF
- | - | TRBJ2-4 | TRBV7-2 | TGTGCCAGCAGCTTAGTGAGGGACATTCAGTACTTC | CASSLVRDIQYF
- | once | TRBJ2-7 | TRBV6-6 | TGTGCCAGCACACAGGGAACCTACGAGCAGTACTTC | CASTQGTYEQYF
TRBD2 | few | TRBJ2-1 | TRBV28 | TGTGCCAGCAGTTTAAGGGCTAGCGGGAGGGCCGAAGGTGAGCAGTTCTTC | CASSLRASGRAEGEQFF
- | - | TRBJ2-2 | TRBV11-3 | TGTGCCAGCAGGCAATCCGCAGGGGACACCGGGGAGCTGTTTTTT | CASRQSAGDTGELFF
- | - | TRBJ2-5 | TRBV6-5 | TGTGCCAGCAGTTACCAGCGGCAAGAGACCCAGTACTTC | CASSYQRQETQYF
TRBD1 | - | TRBJ2-3 | TRBV15 | TGTGCCACCAGCAGGGACAGGGTTACAGATACGCAGTATTTT | CATSRDRVTDTQYF
- | - | TRBJ2-3 | TRBV28 | TGTGCCAGCAGGGGGAGGCCCACAGATACGCAGTATTTT | CASRGRPTDTQYF
- | - | TRBJ2-7 | TRBV20-1 | TGCAGTGCTAGAAGGAGCTACGAGCAGTACTTC | CSARRSYEQYF
TRBD2 | - | TRBJ2-7 | TRBV7-2 | TGTGCCAGCAGTCCTAGCGGCTCCTACGAGCAGTACTTC | CASSPSGSYEQYF
TRBD2 | - | TRBJ2-5 | TRBV12-3/TRBV12-4 | TGTGCCAGCAGTTCTAGCGGGCTGCGGGCCCAGTACTTC | CASSSSGLRAQYF
TRBD1 | - | TRBJ1-6 | TRBV5-6 | TGTGCCAGCAGCTTGAAGTACAGGGGAAAGGGTTCACCCCTCCACTTT | CASSLKYRGKGSPLHF
- | - | TRBJ1-5 | TRBV19 | TGTGCCAGTAGTATCCCCTCCCGGGGGGGGGCACAGGGTCAGCCCCAGCATTTT | CASSIPSRGGAQGQPQHF
TRBD2 | - | TRBJ2-3 | TRBV3-1/TRBV3-2 | TGTGCCAGCAGCCCACCCCTTATGCGGGGGGGCTACACAGATACGCAGTATTTT | CASSPPLMRGGYTDTQYF
- | - | TRBJ1-2 | TRBV7-2 | TGTGCCAGCAGCTTATCATATCGAGCTAACTATGGCTACACCTTC | CASSLSYRANYGYTF
- | - | TRBJ1-3 | TRBV19 | TGTGCCAGTAGTGAGGGCCGAGACTCTGGAAACACCATATATTTT | CASSEGRDSGNTIYF
TRBD1 | - | TRBJ2-5 | TRBV24-1 | TGTGCCACCGGAGGACAGGGATCCCAAGAGACCCAGTACTTC | CATGGQGSQETQYF
- | once | TRBJ2-5 | TRBV30 | TGTGCCTGGAGGAGGTCTCCCGCGGCCCAGTACTTC | CAWRRSPAAQYF
- | - | TRBJ2-1 | TRBV25-1 | TGTGCCAGCACCGGGTCCCATGAGCAGTTCTTC | CASTGSHEQFF